The entry below gives a single T cell receptor beta chain sequence along with its context. Only in-frame clones appear in the TCRdb table, and some are missing; sequencing was by immunoSEQ multiplex PCR. Among about 140,000 clones listed, roughly 92% were seen once. With 3 bases removed from V and 2 bases from J, the gap between germline ends came to 11 bases. The CDR3 has 14 amino acids. CDR1 and CDR2 (germline): LNHDA, SQIVND (reference sequence). The data were taken from a study of control samples from healthy donors and cancer patients. The chain joins TRBV19 to TRBJ2-7, with D maybe TRBD2 (5 bases). This clonotype originated in a man under 40 in good health. The specimen sequenced was blood. This CDR3 is CASSMSGTPYEQYF. The CDR3, as DNA: TGTGCCAGTAGTATGTCGGGAACACCCTACGAGCAGTACTTC.